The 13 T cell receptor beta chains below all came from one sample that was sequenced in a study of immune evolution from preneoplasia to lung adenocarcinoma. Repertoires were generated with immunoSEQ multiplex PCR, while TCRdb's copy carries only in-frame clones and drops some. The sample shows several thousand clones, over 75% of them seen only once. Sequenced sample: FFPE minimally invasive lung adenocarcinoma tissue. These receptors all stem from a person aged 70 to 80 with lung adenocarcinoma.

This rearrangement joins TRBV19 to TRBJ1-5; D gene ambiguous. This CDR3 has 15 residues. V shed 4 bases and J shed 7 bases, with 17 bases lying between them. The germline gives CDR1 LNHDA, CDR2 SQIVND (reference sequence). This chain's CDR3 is CASSTNSDKRQPQHF. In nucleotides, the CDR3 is TGTGCCAGTAGTACAAACAGTGACAAAAGGCAGCCCCAGCATTTT.

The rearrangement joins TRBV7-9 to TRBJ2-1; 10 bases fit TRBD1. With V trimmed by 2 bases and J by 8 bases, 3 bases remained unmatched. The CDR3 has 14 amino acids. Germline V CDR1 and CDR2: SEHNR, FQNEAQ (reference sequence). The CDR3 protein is CASSLPGQGYEQFF. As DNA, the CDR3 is TGTGCCAGCAGCTTACCGGGACAGGGGTATGAGCAGTTCTTC.

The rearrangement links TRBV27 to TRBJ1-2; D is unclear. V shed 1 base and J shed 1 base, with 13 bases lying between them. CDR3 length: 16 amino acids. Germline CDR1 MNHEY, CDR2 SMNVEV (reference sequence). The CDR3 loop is CASSLYSSTFNYGYTF. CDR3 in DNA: TGTGCCAGCAGTTTATACTCCAGTACGTTTAACTATGGCTACACCTTC.

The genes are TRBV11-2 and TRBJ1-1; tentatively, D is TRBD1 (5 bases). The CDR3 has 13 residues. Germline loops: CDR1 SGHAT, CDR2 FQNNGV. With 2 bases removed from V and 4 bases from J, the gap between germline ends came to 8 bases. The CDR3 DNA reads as TGTGCCAGCAGCTTACTAGGGGCCACTGAAGCTTTCTTT. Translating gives CASSLLGATEAFF.

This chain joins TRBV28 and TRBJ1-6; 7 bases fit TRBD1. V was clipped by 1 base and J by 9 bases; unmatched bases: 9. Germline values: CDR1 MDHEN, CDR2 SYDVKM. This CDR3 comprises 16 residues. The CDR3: CASSLSLQGKGSPLHF. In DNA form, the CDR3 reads TGTGCCAGCAGTTTATCCTTACAGGGGAAGGGTTCACCCCTCCACTTT.

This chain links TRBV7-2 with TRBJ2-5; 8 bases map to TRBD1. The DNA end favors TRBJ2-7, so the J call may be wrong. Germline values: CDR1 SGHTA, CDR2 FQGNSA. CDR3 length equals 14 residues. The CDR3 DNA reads TGTGCCAGCAGTTTCAGACAGGGGCCCTACGAGCAGTACTTC. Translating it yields CASSFRQGPYEQYF.

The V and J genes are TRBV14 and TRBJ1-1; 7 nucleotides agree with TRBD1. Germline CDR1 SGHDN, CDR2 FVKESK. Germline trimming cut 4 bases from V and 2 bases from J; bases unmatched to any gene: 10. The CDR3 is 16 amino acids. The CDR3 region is CASSPFTGATNTEAFF. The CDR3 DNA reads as TGTGCCAGCAGCCCATTCACAGGGGCCACTAACACTGAAGCTTTCTTT.

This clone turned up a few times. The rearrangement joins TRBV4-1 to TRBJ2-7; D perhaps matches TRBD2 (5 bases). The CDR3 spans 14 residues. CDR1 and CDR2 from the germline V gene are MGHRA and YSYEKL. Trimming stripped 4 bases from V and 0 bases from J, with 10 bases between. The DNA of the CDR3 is TGCGCCAGCAGCCTATACCGGGACTCCTACGAGCAGTACTTC. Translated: CASSLYRDSYEQYF.

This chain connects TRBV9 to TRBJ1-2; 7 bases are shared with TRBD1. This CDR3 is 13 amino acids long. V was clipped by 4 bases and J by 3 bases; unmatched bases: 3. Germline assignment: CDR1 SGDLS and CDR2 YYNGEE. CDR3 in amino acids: CASSLGTDYGYTF. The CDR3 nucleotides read TGTGCCAGCAGCCTGGGGACAGACTATGGCTACACCTTC. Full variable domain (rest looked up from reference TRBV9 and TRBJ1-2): DSGVTQTPKHLITATGQRVTLRCSPRSGDLSVYWYQQSLDQGLQFLIQYYNGEERAKGNILERFSAQQFPDLHSELNLSSLELGDSALYFCASSLGTDYGYTFGSGTRLTVV.

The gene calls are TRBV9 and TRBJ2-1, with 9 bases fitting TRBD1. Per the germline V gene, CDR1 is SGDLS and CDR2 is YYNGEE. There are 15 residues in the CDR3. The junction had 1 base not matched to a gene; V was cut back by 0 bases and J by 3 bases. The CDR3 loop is CASSVETGGYNEQFF. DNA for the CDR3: TGTGCCAGCAGCGTAGAGACAGGGGGCTACAATGAGCAGTTCTTC.

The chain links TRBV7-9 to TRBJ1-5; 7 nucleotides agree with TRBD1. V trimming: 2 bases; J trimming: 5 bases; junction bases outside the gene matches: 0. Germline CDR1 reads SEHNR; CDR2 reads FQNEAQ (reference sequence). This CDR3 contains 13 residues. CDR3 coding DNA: TGTGCCAGCAGCTTACAGGGGGATCAGCCCCAGCATTTT. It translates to CASSLQGDQPQHF.

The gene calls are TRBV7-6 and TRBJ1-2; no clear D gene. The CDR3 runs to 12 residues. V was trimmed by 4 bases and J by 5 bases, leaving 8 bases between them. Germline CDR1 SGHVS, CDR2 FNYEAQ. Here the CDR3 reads CASSSGTYGYTF. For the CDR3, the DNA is TGTGCCAGCAGCTCCGGAACGTATGGCTACACCTTC.

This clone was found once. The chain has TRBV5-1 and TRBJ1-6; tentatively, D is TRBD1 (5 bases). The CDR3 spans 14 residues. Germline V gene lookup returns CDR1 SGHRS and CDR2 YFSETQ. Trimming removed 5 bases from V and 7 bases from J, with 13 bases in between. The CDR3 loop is CASRPDRGNSPLHF. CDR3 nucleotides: TGCGCCAGCAGGCCTGACAGAGGCAATTCACCCCTCCACTTT. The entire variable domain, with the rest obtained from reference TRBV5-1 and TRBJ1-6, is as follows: KAGVTQTPRYLIKTRGQQVTLSCSPISGHRSVSWYQQTPGQGLQFLFEYFSETQRNKGNFPGRFSGRQFSNSRSEMNVSTLELGDSALYLCASRPDRGNSPLHFGNGTRLTVT.